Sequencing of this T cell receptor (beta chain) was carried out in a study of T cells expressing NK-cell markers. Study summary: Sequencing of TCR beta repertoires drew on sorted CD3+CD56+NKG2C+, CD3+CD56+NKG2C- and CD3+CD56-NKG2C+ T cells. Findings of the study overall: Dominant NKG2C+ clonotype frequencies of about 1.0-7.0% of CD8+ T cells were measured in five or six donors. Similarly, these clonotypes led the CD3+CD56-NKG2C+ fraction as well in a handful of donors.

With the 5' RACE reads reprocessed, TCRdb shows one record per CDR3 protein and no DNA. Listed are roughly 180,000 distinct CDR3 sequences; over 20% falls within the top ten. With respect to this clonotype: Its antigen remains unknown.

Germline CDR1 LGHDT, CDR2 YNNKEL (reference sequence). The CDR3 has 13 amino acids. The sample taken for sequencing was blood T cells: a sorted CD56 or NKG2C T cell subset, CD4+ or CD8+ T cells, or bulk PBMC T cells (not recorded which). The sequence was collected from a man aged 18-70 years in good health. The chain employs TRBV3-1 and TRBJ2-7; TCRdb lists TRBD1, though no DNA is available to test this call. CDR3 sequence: CASSLKPGGEQYF.